The TCR beta chain described here comes from a study of blood T cell repertoires in COVID-19. Study-wide context: COVID-19 samples collected from the United States, Italy and Spain covered acute and convalescent phases.

This CDR3 contains 18 residues. The trim removed 0 bases at V and 6 bases at J, leaving 15 bases unmatched. CDR1 and CDR2 (germline): MRHNA, SNTAGT. Original processing methods: Estimates of nucleated cell counts were drawn from the amplification of reference gene primers. The table came from immunoSEQ multiplex PCR; TCRdb's copy has only in-frame clones and leaves some out. That table gives V, J and clone size, and the DNA gave D and trimming. The repertoire includes around 81,000 clones, approximately 80% of them detected once, and around 3.3% sits in the top ten. This TCR was recovered from a middle-aged man with acute or convalescent COVID-19. The sequenced sample was peripheral blood. The chain joins TRBV6-4 to TRBJ2-3, with TRBD2 matching over 7 bases. CDR3 amino acids: CASSDSSLAGAPRDTQYF. CDR3 bases: TGTGCCAGCAGTGACTCGAGTCTGGCGGGAGCGCCTCGGGATACGCAGTATTTT.